Listed here are 9 T cell receptor beta chains from one sample, sequenced in a study of cytomegalovirus exposure and HLA in healthy donors. The PCR had 60 Vbeta and 13 Jbeta primers. Profiling relied on immunoSEQ multiplex PCR, and the TCRdb table lists in-frame clones only, not all of them. This sample has fewer than 150,000 clones, with over 60% found just once. Sequenced sample: PBMCs. These receptors all stem from a woman in her 40s in good health and CMV-seropositive.

The genes are TRBV7-9 and TRBJ1-2, with D tentatively TRBD1 (6 bases). V lost 5 bases and J lost 3, with 10 bases in between. The CDR3 is 13 amino acids. Germline CDR1 SEHNR, CDR2 FQNEAQ (reference sequence). The CDR3 DNA reads TGTGCCAGCAGCCCCCCAGGGGACTATGGCTACACCTTC. Protein: CASSPPGDYGYTF.

Points on this clone: Within the sample, other DNA sequences also encode this same CDR3. The CDR3 here is CASSGQANTEAFF. In DNA, the CDR3 is TGTGCCAGCTCCGGACAGGCGAACACTGAAGCTTTCTTT. J is TRBJ1-1 and V is TRBV18; TRBD1 matches at 7 bases. CDR1 and CDR2 from the germline V gene are KGHSH and LQKENI. The CDR3 runs to 13 residues. V shed 6 bases and J 1 base; nucleotides not matched to a gene: 2.

The rearrangement uses TRBV19 and TRBJ2-3; a weak D match, TRBD1 (7 bases). This CDR3 region has 14 residues. The germline V and J ends were trimmed by 6 bases and 4 bases, with 14 bases remaining between them. The V gene's germline CDR1 is LNHDA and CDR2 SQIVND (reference sequence). Here the CDR3 DNA reads TGTGCCAGTAGCTTTCAGGGGGGCGCAGATACGCAGTATTTT. It translates to CASSFQGGADTQYF.

The chain is built from TRBV6-5 and TRBJ1-1, with D possibly TRBD1 on 6 matching bases. The CDR3 consists of 12 residues. Trimming left V 4 bases short and J 7 bases short, with 10 bases between. Germline loops: CDR1 MNHEY, CDR2 SVGAGI. The CDR3 DNA is TGTGCCAGCAGTTCTTACAGGGATGAAGCTTTCTTT. It translates to CASSSYRDEAFF.

The chain joins TRBV6-5 to TRBJ1-6; TRBD1 aligns across 10 bases. The CDR3 sequence is 14 residues long. CDR1 and CDR2 from the germline V gene are MNHEY and SVGAGI. Trimming removed 4 bases from V and 9 bases from J; junction bases left unmatched: 3. The CDR3 region is CASSSTGGTSPLHF. In nucleotides, the CDR3 is TGTGCCAGCAGTTCGACAGGGGGCACTTCACCCCTCCACTTT.

This clone was seen only a few times. The CDR3: CASSEQGSSYEQYF. The CDR3 nucleotides read TGTGCCAGCAGTGAGCAGGGGAGCTCCTACGAGCAGTACTTC. The V call is TRBV2, the J call TRBJ2-7; D possibly corresponds to TRBD1 (6 bases). CDR1 SNHLY and CDR2 FYNNEI come from the germline V gene. Trimming cost V 3 bases and J 0 bases, with 9 bases left between them. The CDR3 runs to 14 residues.

As DNA, the CDR3 is TGTGCCAGCAGCCAAGCGCGCCTCAGGTCTGGAAACACCATATATTTT. It encodes CASSQARLRSGNTIYF. This chain uses TRBV14 with TRBJ1-3; D is undetermined. Germline V CDR1 and CDR2: SGHDN, FVKESK. The V end was cut by 1 base, the J end by 1 base, with 11 bases between. The CDR3 contains 16 residues. Complete variable domain (other parts from reference TRBV14 and TRBJ1-3): EAGVTQFPSHSVIEKGQTVTLRCDPISGHDNLYWYRRVMGKEIKFLLHFVKESKQDESGMPNNRFLAERTGGTYSTLKVQPAELEDSGVYFCASSQARLRSGNTIYFGEGSWLTVV.

This sequence joins TRBV7-2 and TRBJ1-5; 8 nucleotides line up with TRBD1. Germline V gives CDR1 SGHTA, CDR2 FQGNSA. The V segment lost 5 bases and the J segment 5 bases; nucleotides outside the gene matches: 11. CDR3 size: 16 residues. The DNA for the CDR3 is TGTGCCAGCAGCCCCCAGACAGGGGCGTTCGATCAGCCCCAGCATTTT. As protein: CASSPQTGAFDQPQHF.

The sample holds a few counts of this clone. The rearrangement joins TRBV5-6 to TRBJ1-1, with 7 bases aligning to TRBD1. This CDR3 is 12 amino acids long. The germline CDR1 and CDR2 sequences are SGHDT and YYEEEE. The J segment lost 11 bases and the V segment lost 4 bases, leaving 8 bases of the junction unmatched. As DNA, the CDR3 is TGTGCCAGCAGCGTACAGGGGCGGAGTGCTTTCTTT. It translates to CASSVQGRSAFF.